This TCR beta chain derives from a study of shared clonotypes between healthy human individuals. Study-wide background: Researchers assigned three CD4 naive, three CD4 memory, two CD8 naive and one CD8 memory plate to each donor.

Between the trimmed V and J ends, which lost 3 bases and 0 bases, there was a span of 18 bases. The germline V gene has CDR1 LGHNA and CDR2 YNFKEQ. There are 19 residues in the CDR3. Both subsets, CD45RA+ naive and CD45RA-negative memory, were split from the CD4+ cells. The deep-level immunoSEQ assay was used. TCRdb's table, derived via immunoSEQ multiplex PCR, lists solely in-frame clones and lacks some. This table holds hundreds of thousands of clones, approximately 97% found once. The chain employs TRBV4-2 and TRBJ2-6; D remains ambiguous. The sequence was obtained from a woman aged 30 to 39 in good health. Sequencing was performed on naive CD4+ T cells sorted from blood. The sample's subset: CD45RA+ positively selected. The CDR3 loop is CASSHPTAGPSSGANVLTF. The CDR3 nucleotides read TGTGCCAGCAGCCATCCAACAGCAGGTCCCTCCTCTGGGGCCAACGTCCTGACTTTC.